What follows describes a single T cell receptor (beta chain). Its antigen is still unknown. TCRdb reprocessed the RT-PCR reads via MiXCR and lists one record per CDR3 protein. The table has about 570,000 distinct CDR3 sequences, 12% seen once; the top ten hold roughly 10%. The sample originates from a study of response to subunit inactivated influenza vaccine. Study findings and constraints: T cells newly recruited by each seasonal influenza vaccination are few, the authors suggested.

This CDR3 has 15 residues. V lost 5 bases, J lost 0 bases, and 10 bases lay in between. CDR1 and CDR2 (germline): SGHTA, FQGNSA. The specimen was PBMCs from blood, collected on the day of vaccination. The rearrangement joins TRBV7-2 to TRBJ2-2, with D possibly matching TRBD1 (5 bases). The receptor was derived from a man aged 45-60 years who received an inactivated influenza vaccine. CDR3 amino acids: CASSQQVTNTGELFF. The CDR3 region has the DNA TGTGCCAGCAGCCAACAGGTTACGAACACCGGGGAGCTGTTTTTT.